This T cell receptor (beta chain) appears in the sequencing data of a study of neoadjuvant anti-PD-1 for oral cavity cancer. The wider study: Most patients had three to four biweekly doses of 3 mg/kg nivolumab before resection.

General observations from the study: Expansion of preexisting intratumoral clones was suggested to aid response. Each response group had just a few patients in TCR analyses.

Using immunoSEQ multiplex PCR, the repertoire was profiled, and TCRdb retains in-frame clones only, with some absent. The sample consists of 20,000 to 30,000 clones, about 25% of them appearing once. Time point indicated: after neoadjuvant nivolumab, at surgical resection. This clone has just a few counts. Its antigen is not known. The germline gives CDR1 SGHRS, CDR2 YFSETQ. V was cut by 0 bases and J by 6 bases, with 6 bases left in between. The CDR3 is made up of 12 amino acids. The source is a person aged 35-80 years with oral cavity squamous cell carcinoma. The J gene is TRBJ1-2, the V gene TRBV5-1, with D possibly being TRBD1 (5 bases). Specimen: tumor tissue, collected after nivolumab (anti-PD-1) treatment. The CDR3 here is CASSLGDHGYTF. DNA of the CDR3: TGCGCCAGCAGCTTGGGGGACCATGGCTACACCTTC.